These 21 T cell receptor beta chains were all obtained from the same sample, sequenced in a study of cytotoxic CD8 clonotypes in ibrutinib-treated CLL. TCRdb's copy holds only in-frame clones and misses some; the assay was immunoSEQ multiplex PCR. The table lists hundreds of thousands of clones, 60% to 75% of them singletons. The source was PBMCs, collected after 24 months of ibrutinib treatment. These receptors were collected from a human donor with chronic lymphocytic leukemia.

The genes are TRBV29-1 and TRBJ1-2; TRBD1 aligns across 7 bases. V shed 6 bases, J shed 5 bases, and the junction held 6 bases outside the gene matches. Germline values: CDR1 SQVTM, CDR2 ANQGSEA. The CDR3 has 12 residues. DNA for the CDR3: TGCAGCGTCGTGACAGGGCTGTATGGCTACACCTTC. The encoded protein is CSVVTGLYGYTF.

CDR3 nucleotides: TGCGCCAGCAGCCAAGATATGACGGTCAATGAGCAGTTCTTC. Translated: CASSQDMTVNEQFF. The chain uses TRBV4-3 and TRBJ2-1; D not certain. The germline CDR1 and CDR2 sequences are LGHNA and YSLEER. V was shortened by 0 bases and J by 6 bases, with 9 bases between the two germline ends. The CDR3 is 14 amino acids.

The V gene is TRBV27, the J gene TRBJ2-1; D is perhaps TRBD1 (6 bases). CDR3 length: 15 amino acids. Trimming shortened V by 3 bases and J by 3 bases, and 12 bases separated the two germline ends. Germline CDR1 is MNHEY and CDR2 is SMNVEV (reference sequence). In DNA form, the CDR3 reads TGTGCCAGCAGTTTGACAGGTGCCTTCTACAATGAGCAGTTCTTC. Translating it yields CASSLTGAFYNEQFF.

V and J are TRBV7-8 and TRBJ1-3; D not certain. The CDR3 contains 14 residues. The V end was cut by 5 bases, the J end by 1 base, with 9 bases between. Germline CDR1 SGHVS, CDR2 FQNEAQ. The CDR3 nucleotides are TGTGCCAGCAGCCAGCGGCGATCTGGAAACACCATATATTTT. Translated: CASSQRRSGNTIYF. The full variable domain, in which reference TRBV7-8 and TRBJ1-3 provide the parts outside the CDR3, is GAGVSQSPRYKVAKRGQDVALRCDPISGHVSLFWYQQALGQGPEFLTYFQNEAQLDKSGLPSDRFFAERPEGSVSTLKIQRTQQEDSAVYLCASSQRRSGNTIYFGEGSWLTVV.

This chain joins TRBV4-2 and TRBJ2-3, with D perhaps TRBD2 (6 bases). The ends were cut back, 3 bases at V and 1 base at J, with 14 bases in the middle. CDR1 LGHNA and CDR2 YNFKEQ come from the germline V gene. The CDR3 runs 16 residues. CDR3 DNA: TGTGCCAGCAGCCACGGACGGGAGTCCCGCACAGATACGCAGTATTTT. Protein: CASSHGRESRTDTQYF.

This chain uses TRBV6-5 with TRBJ1-2; D remains unclear. Germline values: CDR1 MNHEY, CDR2 SVGAGI. The CDR3 contains 15 residues. Trimming left V 4 bases short and J 0 bases short, with 12 bases between. The CDR3 DNA sequence: TGTGCCAGCAGTTCGTCCCTTTATACTAACTATGGCTACACCTTC. It specifies CASSSSLYTNYGYTF.

The chain combines TRBV4-3 with TRBJ2-7; D may be TRBD1 (6 bases). V gave up 3 bases and J gave up 6 bases, with 12 bases separating them. The CDR3 is 13 residues long. Per germline, CDR1 LGHNA and CDR2 YSLEER. This chain's CDR3 is CASSQQGRSEQYF. The CDR3 bases are TGCGCCAGCAGCCAGCAGGGGCGAAGCGAGCAGTACTTC.

A single count supports this clone. The rearrangement uses TRBV9 and TRBJ1-5; D call uncertain. The CDR3 sequence is 14 residues long. Trimming left V 0 bases short and J 0 bases short, with 4 bases between. Looked up from germline, CDR1 is SGDLS and CDR2 is YYNGEE. The CDR3 DNA is TGTGCCAGCAGCGTAGACTATAGCAATCAGCCCCAGCATTTT. Its translation is CASSVDYSNQPQHF.

The chain recombines TRBV28 with TRBJ1-4; the D gene is possibly TRBD1 (6 bases). CDR3 length: 14 residues. CDR1 is MDHEN and CDR2 is SYDVKM in the germline V gene. Between the trimmed V and J ends, which lost 3 bases and 7 bases, there was a span of 12 bases. CDR3 region: CASSFFTGFEKLFF. CDR3 DNA: TGTGCCAGCAGTTTCTTTACAGGGTTTGAAAAACTGTTTTTT.

The J gene is TRBJ1-5, the V gene TRBV27; a possible D gene is TRBD1 (6 bases). CDR1 is MNHEY, CDR2 SMNVEV, per germline (reference sequence). V lost 6 bases to trimming and J lost 4 bases, with 13 bases between them. The CDR3 contains 14 residues. CDR3 region: CASRQGMKNQPQHF. DNA for the CDR3: TGTGCCAGCAGACAGGGAATGAAGAATCAGCCCCAGCATTTT.

Regarding this clone: The sample carries other DNA sequences with the same CDR3. This chain joins TRBV6-5 and TRBJ2-7; TRBD2 matches 8 bases. CDR3 length equals 14 residues. V shed 2 bases and J 4 bases; nucleotides not matched to a gene: 4. The germline CDR1 and CDR2 sequences are MNHEY and SVGAGI. Written as DNA, the CDR3 is TGTGCCAGCAGTTACCAGCGGGAGAATTACGAGCAGTACTTC. Translation gives CASSYQRENYEQYF.

The J gene is TRBJ1-1, the V gene TRBV5-8; no clear D. Trimming took 4 bases from V and 6 from J, leaving 16 bases between them. The CDR3 runs 14 residues. Germline CDR1 is SGHTS and CDR2 is YDEGEE. CDR3 residues: CASSRGWSGAEAFF. CDR3 DNA sequence: TGTGCCAGCAGCCGGGGTTGGAGTGGCGCTGAAGCTTTCTTT. The full variable domain, completed using reference TRBV5-8 and TRBJ1-1, is EAGVTQSPTHLIKTRGQQATLRCSPISGHTSVYWYQQALGLGLQFLLWYDEGEERNRGNFPPRFSGRQFPNYSSELNVNALELEDSALYLCASSRGWSGAEAFFGQGTRLTVV.

The V and J genes are TRBV5-1 and TRBJ1-5; unclear D gene. The V gene lost 0 bases and the J gene lost 7 bases, with 8 bases spanning the gap. The CDR3 spans 13 residues. Germline CDR1 and CDR2: SGHRS and YFSETQ. This CDR3 reads CASSLAYDQPQHF. CDR3 in DNA: TGCGCCAGCAGCTTGGCGTATGACCAGCCCCAGCATTTT.

The chain combines TRBV30 with TRBJ2-7; TRBD1 matches at 7 bases. From germline, CDR1 is GTSNPN and CDR2 SVGIG (reference sequence). The CDR3 length is 12 residues. V dropped 8 bases and J dropped 5; count of bases not matched to a gene: 9. CDR3 DNA sequence: TGTGCCGGTCACAGGGGAGTCCACGAGCAGTACTTC. Its protein is CAGHRGVHEQYF.

This clone occurred a few times. CDR3 sequence (DNA): TGTGCCAGCAGCTTAGTGTCAGTGCCTTTCTTT. Protein product: CASSLVSVPFF. V and J are TRBV7-2 and TRBJ1-1; D remains ambiguous. CDR1 is SGHTA, CDR2 FQGNSA, per germline. The V end lost 1 base, the J end lost 12 bases, and 9 bases lay between the germline ends. The CDR3 runs to 11 residues.

This chain joins TRBV29-1 and TRBJ2-3; no clear D gene. In germline, CDR1 is SQVTM, CDR2 ANQGSEA. V lost 5 bases to trimming and J lost 6 bases, with 12 bases between them. The CDR3 runs to 12 residues. Here the CDR3 reads CSVPRVEDTQYF. CDR3 nucleotide sequence: TGCAGCGTTCCAAGGGTGGAGGATACGCAGTATTTT.

This clone has more than one count but fewer than ten. This sequence joins TRBV6-5 and TRBJ2-5; 15 bases align to TRBD2. This CDR3 has 16 residues. Germline V gives CDR1 MNHEY, CDR2 SVGAGI. V trimming: 2 bases; J trimming: 4 bases; junction bases outside the gene matches: 2. The CDR3 reads CASSYGTSGRLETQYF. In DNA form, the CDR3 reads TGTGCCAGCAGTTACGGGACTAGCGGGAGGTTAGAGACCCAGTACTTC.

The chain employs TRBV19 and TRBJ2-7; D gene uncertain. The CDR3 extends over 14 amino acids. Per germline, CDR1 LNHDA and CDR2 SQIVND (reference sequence). The ends were cut back, 1 base at V and 5 bases at J, with 12 bases in the middle. CDR3 coding DNA: TGTGCCAGTAGTATAGGGGTTGCTGTAAACGAGCAGTACTTC. As protein: CASSIGVAVNEQYF.

This chain connects TRBV6-5 to TRBJ2-2, with D possibly matching TRBD2 (5 bases). Per germline, CDR1 MNHEY and CDR2 SVGAGI. The V end was cut by 3 bases, the J end by 2 bases, with 10 bases between. The length of the CDR3 is 15 residues. The DNA for the CDR3 is TGTGCCAGCAGTTATGGAGCGGTAAACACCGGGGAGCTGTTTTTT. It yields the protein CASSYGAVNTGELFF.

The gene calls are TRBV4-2 and TRBJ2-2, with TRBD2 matching over 7 bases. CDR3 length equals 18 residues. CDR1 LGHNA and CDR2 YNFKEQ come from the germline V gene. V trimming: 1 base; J trimming: 6 bases; junction bases outside the gene matches: 14. The CDR3 sequence: CASSQAGIAGLLSGELFF. Here the CDR3 DNA reads TGTGCCAGCAGCCAAGCCGGGATAGCGGGCCTCCTTTCCGGGGAGCTGTTTTTT.

The V and J genes are TRBV5-4 and TRBJ2-7; 13 nucleotides align to TRBD2. This CDR3 contains 16 residues. Unmatched junction bases numbered 2, after V lost 0 bases and J lost 2 bases. Per the germline V gene, CDR1 is SGHNT and CDR2 is YYREEE (reference sequence). CDR3 sequence: CASSLGGLAGTYEQYF. Here the CDR3 DNA reads TGTGCCAGCAGCTTGGGGGGACTAGCGGGAACCTACGAGCAGTACTTC.